This TCR beta chain was retrieved from a study of cytomegalovirus exposure and HLA in healthy donors. About the study: Some 85 million unique TCRs, all from HLA-typed donors, were included in an early release of the data.

The PCR used 60 Vbeta and 13 Jbeta primers. The assay was immunoSEQ multiplex PCR, and TCRdb's table has in-frame clones only and misses some. The sample yields 120,000 or so clones, under 70% seen once. On this clone itself: Its antigen is currently unknown.

Trimming removed 4 bases from V and 6 bases from J, with 6 bases in between. Germline V CDR1 and CDR2: SGHNT, YYREEE (reference sequence). The CDR3 runs to 11 residues. Whole-study findings and limits: Later genetic work tied a missense DCLRE1C variant to beta-chain V and J trimming. Investigators reported about 160 TCR beta chains as tied to cytomegalovirus.

The material sequenced was PBMCs. V is TRBV5-4 and J is TRBJ2-3; D remains ambiguous. This clonotype originated in a man between 18 and 29 years old in good health and CMV-seronegative. CDR3: CASSSRDTQYF. The CDR3, as DNA: TGTGCCAGCAGCAGCCGTGATACGCAGTATTTT. The variable domain in full, with the rest retrieved from reference TRBV5-4 and TRBJ2-3, is ETGVTQSPTHLIKTRGQQVTLRCSSQSGHNTVSWYQQALGQGPQFIFQYYREEENGRGNFPPRFSGLQFPNYSSELNVNALELDDSALYLCASSSRDTQYFGPGTRLTVL.